The clone carrying this T cell receptor beta chain was seen many times. Its antigen remains unknown. The data are from a study of T-cell memory formation after mild COVID-19. Study context: In these data, TCR clusters were largely donor specific.

TCRdb reprocessed the 5' RACE reads via MiXCR and lists one record per CDR3 protein. The table records about 250,000 distinct CDR3 sequences, approximately 15% of them present only once. Trimming removed 2 bases at V and 1 base at J, with 12 bases between. Germline-derived CDR1 and CDR2 are SGDLS and YYNGEE. The CDR3 loop spans 15 amino acids. Study-level findings and limits: Clones contracting across day 15 to 85 had a balanced CD4/CD8 profile; later expanding clones leaned CD4+.

Sequencing was carried out using PBMCs or a T cell subset sorted from them (not recorded which). The rearrangement links TRBV9 to TRBJ1-1; D is uncertain. This TCR derives from an adult woman who had mild COVID-19 (a few samples of this study predate the infection). Cell type and time point are not known. The CDR3 region is CASSVSPRSNTEAFF. The CDR3 DNA sequence: TGTGCCAGCAGCGTCTCGCCGAGATCGAACACTGAAGCTTTCTTT. The full variable domain, in which reference TRBV9 and TRBJ1-1 provide the parts outside the CDR3, is DSGVTQTPKHLITATGQRVTLRCSPRSGDLSVYWYQQSLDQGLQFLIQYYNGEERAKGNILERFSAQQFPDLHSELNLSSLELGDSALYFCASSVSPRSNTEAFFGQGTRLTVV.